The next 31 T cell receptor beta chains were all read from a single sample in a study of graft-versus-host responses after intestinal transplantation. Profiled with immunoSEQ multiplex PCR; TCRdb holds only in-frame clones, not every one. Among some 69,000 clones listed, about nine tenths were seen once. Here the sequenced sample was bone marrow, taken less than 750 days after intestinal transplantation. The receptor set was obtained from a human patient who received an intestinal transplant, so some T cells may come from the graft donor.

The chain combines TRBV16 with TRBJ2-3; possibly TRBD1 for D (5 bases). V was shortened by 6 bases and J by 1 base, with 11 bases between the two germline ends. The CDR3 contains 14 residues. From germline, CDR1 is KGHSY and CDR2 FQNENV. CDR3 bases: TGTGCCAGCAGTCGACGCAGGGGCACAGATACGCAGTATTTT. Protein: CASSRRRGTDTQYF.

This clone is a singleton in its sample. The rearrangement uses TRBV2 and TRBJ1-4; D ambiguous. Trimming pared 2 bases from V and 7 bases from J, leaving 11 bases between. The CDR3 is 14 amino acids. Germline lookup yields CDR1 SNHLY and CDR2 FYNNEI. CDR3 DNA sequence: TGTGCCAGCAGTGAACTTGGAGGTGCTGAAAAACTGTTTTTT. Its protein is CASSELGGAEKLFF.

The chain combines TRBV6-5 with TRBJ1-2, with TRBD1 matching 8 bases. Trimming took 6 bases from V and 2 from J; bases not matched to a gene: 5. The CDR3 is 14 residues long. Germline lookup yields CDR1 MNHEY and CDR2 SVGAGI. The CDR3 nucleotides read TGTGCCAGCAGAAAGGGACAGGCAAACTATGGCTACACCTTC. This translates into CASRKGQANYGYTF.

This chain uses TRBV7-3 with TRBJ2-1; 12 bases are shared with TRBD2. V shed 3 bases, J shed 9 bases, and the junction held 6 bases outside the gene matches. Per the germline V gene, CDR1 is SGHTA and CDR2 is FQGTGA. This CDR3 comprises 15 residues. The CDR3: CASSFLAGGLGEQFF. The CDR3 bases are TGTGCCAGCAGCTTTCTAGCGGGGGGGCTCGGTGAGCAGTTCTTC.

The chain uses TRBV5-1 and TRBJ1-5; D not resolved. This CDR3 has 13 residues. The germline gives CDR1 SGHRS, CDR2 YFSETQ. Trimming shortened V by 3 bases and J by 5 bases, and 9 bases separated the two germline ends. The CDR3 sequence: CASSSDIDQPQHF. As DNA, the CDR3 is TGCGCCAGCAGCTCCGATATAGATCAGCCCCAGCATTTT.

The genes are TRBV4-1 and TRBJ2-7; D ambiguous. Germline CDR1 and CDR2: MGHRA and YSYEKL. Trimming shortened V by 0 bases and J by 0 bases, and 15 bases separated the two germline ends. The CDR3 is made up of 17 amino acids. The DNA of the CDR3 is TGCGCCAGCAGCCAAGACGGTCAACCTCCGAGCTCCTACGAGCAGTACTTC. This translates into CASSQDGQPPSSYEQYF.

A single count supports this clone. CDR3 region: CASRNGKAVTGELFF. DNA of the CDR3: TGTGCCAGTAGAAACGGGAAGGCTGTCACCGGGGAGCTGTTTTTT. The chain joins TRBV19 to TRBJ2-2; D possibly corresponds to TRBD2 (5 bases). Germline CDR1 is LNHDA and CDR2 is SQIVND (reference sequence). This CDR3 contains 15 residues. V lost 6 bases and J 4 bases, leaving 15 bases between the germline ends.

The J gene is TRBJ2-1, the V gene TRBV9, with TRBD2 identical over 7 bases. The CDR3 length is 16 residues. The V and J ends lost 0 bases and 5 bases, in that order; junction bases with no gene match: 8. CDR1 and CDR2 (germline): SGDLS, YYNGEE. The CDR3 loop reads CASSVDPASGHNEQFF. CDR3 in DNA: TGTGCCAGCAGCGTAGATCCGGCTAGCGGACACAATGAGCAGTTCTTC.

This sequence joins TRBV5-4 and TRBJ2-3, with a possible D match to TRBD1 (6 bases). This CDR3 has 14 amino acids. The V gene's germline CDR1 is SGHNT and CDR2 YYREEE (reference sequence). Between the trimmed V and J ends, which lost 5 bases and 2 bases, there was a span of 12 bases. Here the CDR3 reads CASRRTALTDTQYF. In nucleotides, the CDR3 is TGTGCCAGCAGGAGGACAGCCCTCACAGATACGCAGTATTTT.

The count of this clone is one. The rearrangement links TRBV28 to TRBJ2-7, with unresolved D. V was cut by 5 bases and J by 5 bases, with 7 bases left in between. Germline CDR1 and CDR2: MDHEN and SYDVKM. The CDR3 totals 11 residues. CDR3 coding DNA: TGTGCCAGCAGTGTGGACGACGAGCAGTACTTC. This sequence encodes CASSVDDEQYF.

The rearrangement joins TRBV4-1 to TRBJ2-5; D ambiguous. Germline V gene data show CDR1 as MGHRA and CDR2 as YSYEKL. Trimming cost V 0 bases and J 4 bases, with 24 bases left between them. The CDR3 runs 19 residues. CDR3 coding DNA: TGCGCCAGCAGCCAAGACCCCCCCCCGTTCACTCGCCCAGGAGAGACCCAGTACTTC. Amino acid sequence: CASSQDPPPFTRPGETQYF.

The sample holds a few counts of this clone. This rearrangement joins TRBV19 to TRBJ1-2; D remains unclear. The germline CDR1 and CDR2 sequences are LNHDA and SQIVND (reference sequence). The CDR3 loop spans 13 amino acids. V lost 7 bases, J lost 4 bases, and 13 bases lay in between. CDR3 DNA: TGTGCCAGTACCCCTGGGCCAGGCTATGGCTACACCTTC. Amino acids: CASTPGPGYGYTF.

The chain joins TRBV10-1 to TRBJ2-2; TRBD1 aligns across 7 bases. The CDR3 covers 16 residues. The germline gives CDR1 WNHNN, CDR2 SYGVQD (reference sequence). V dropped 6 bases and J dropped 1; count of bases not matched to a gene: 8. The CDR3, as DNA: TGCGCCAGCAGCGCTCGGACAGGAGGGAACACCGGGGAGCTGTTTTTT. As protein: CASSARTGGNTGELFF.

The rearrangement joins TRBV5-1 to TRBJ2-5; 10 nucleotides align to TRBD2. Germline trimming cut 4 bases from V and 2 bases from J; bases unmatched to any gene: 8. Germline V gives CDR1 SGHRS, CDR2 YFSETQ. This CDR3 contains 16 residues. The DNA for the CDR3 is TGCGCCAGCAGCAGGAGCGGGAGGGCCGAACAAGAGACCCAGTACTTC. This sequence encodes CASSRSGRAEQETQYF.

The chain carries TRBV19 and TRBJ2-2; tentative D call: TRBD2 (5 bases). Trimming removed 1 base at V and 4 bases at J, with 13 bases between. Germline assignment: CDR1 LNHDA and CDR2 SQIVND (reference sequence). The CDR3 sequence is 16 residues long. CDR3 in amino acids: CASSIAPGRGTGELFF. CDR3 nucleotides: TGTGCCAGTAGTATAGCACCGGGCCGGGGCACCGGGGAGCTGTTTTTT.

This rearrangement joins TRBV5-1 to TRBJ2-2, with a tentative D call TRBD1 (6 bases). Trimming stripped 4 bases from V and 3 bases from J, with 16 bases between. CDR1 is SGHRS, CDR2 YFSETQ, per germline. The CDR3 spans 16 residues. CDR3 sequence (DNA): TGCGCCAGCAGCGAGACCGGGACACGATACACCGGGGAGCTGTTTTTT. Translating it yields CASSETGTRYTGELFF.

This clone has just a few counts. The chain links TRBV19 to TRBJ1-1; weak D call: TRBD1 (5 bases). This CDR3 is 15 amino acids long. The V end lost 7 bases, the J end lost 1 base, and 16 bases lay between the germline ends. Germline V lookup: CDR1 LNHDA, CDR2 SQIVND (reference sequence). The CDR3 nucleotides read TGTGCCAGTATGGTGCGGGCAGGGTCGAACACTGAAGCTTTCTTT. It translates to CASMVRAGSNTEAFF.

The CDR3 DNA reads TGTGCCAGCTCTCGGGGGGCGGGAAGCGACACCATATATTTT. Translating gives CASSRGAGSDTIYF. The chain carries TRBV6-6 and TRBJ1-3; D may be TRBD1 (6 bases). V shed 8 bases and J shed 8 bases, with 19 bases lying between them. Looked up from germline, CDR1 is MNHNY and CDR2 is SVGAGI (reference sequence). The CDR3 is 14 residues long.

V and J are TRBV18 and TRBJ2-5; 7 bases line up with TRBD1. The CDR3 is made up of 15 amino acids. J gave up 0 bases and V 3 bases, and 4 bases lay outside the gene matches. Germline lookup yields CDR1 KGHSH and CDR2 LQKENI. CDR3 amino acids: CASSPPGTDQETQYF. In DNA, the CDR3 is TGTGCCAGCTCACCTCCTGGGACAGACCAAGAGACCCAGTACTTC.

This clone was detected only once. The V call is TRBV28, the J call TRBJ2-7, with 9 bases identical to TRBD1. The CDR3 loop spans 12 amino acids. V was clipped by 7 bases and J by 7 bases; unmatched bases: 5. Germline CDR1 MDHEN, CDR2 SYDVKM. CDR3 DNA sequence: TGTGCCAGCAATGACAGGGGGAGAGAGCAGTACTTC. It yields the protein CASNDRGREQYF.

V and J are TRBV5-1 and TRBJ2-1; a weak D match, TRBD2 (6 bases). The V end was cut by 1 base, the J end by 10 bases, with 18 bases between. The CDR3 is made up of 15 amino acids. Germline V gives CDR1 SGHRS, CDR2 YFSETQ. The CDR3 region is CASSLLVAEGAEQFF. The CDR3 DNA reads as TGCGCCAGCAGCTTGTTGGTAGCGGAGGGCGCGGAGCAGTTCTTC.

The CDR3 loop is CASSLSRYPNEQYF. The DNA for the CDR3 is TGTGCCAGCAGCCTCAGTAGATACCCCAACGAGCAGTACTTC. The V and J genes are TRBV4-2 and TRBJ2-7; D not certain. This CDR3 is built from 14 residues. The ends were cut back, 4 bases at V and 5 bases at J, with 15 bases in the middle. Germline lookup yields CDR1 LGHNA and CDR2 YNFKEQ.

The chain is built from TRBV9 and TRBJ2-5, with D hard to call. Trimming took 0 bases from V and 5 from J, leaving 8 bases between them. CDR3 size: 13 residues. The germline V gene encodes CDR1 SGDLS and CDR2 YYNGEE. CDR3 bases: TGTGCCAGCAGCGTAGTGATCGGGGAGACCCAGTACTTC. Protein: CASSVVIGETQYF.

The chain has TRBV18 and TRBJ2-7; a possible D gene is TRBD2 (5 bases). Germline V CDR1 and CDR2: KGHSH, LQKENI. The CDR3 contains 15 residues. V was clipped by 2 bases and J by 7 bases, with 18 bases between them. CDR3 sequence (DNA): TGTGCCAGCTCACCATCAGGTAGGGTGCCGGGGGAGCAGTACTTC. This gives the protein CASSPSGRVPGEQYF. Using reference TRBV18 and TRBJ2-7 for the parts outside the CDR3, the full variable domain is NAGVMQNPRHLVRRRGQEARLRCSPMKGHSHVYWYRQLPEEGLKFMVYLQKENIIDESGMPKERFSAEFPKEGPSILRIQQVVRGDSAAYFCASSPSGRVPGEQYFGPGTRLTVT.

This clone was seen just once. V is TRBV5-6 and J is TRBJ2-3; 8 nucleotides align to TRBD2. The V gene end was trimmed by 5 bases and the J gene end by 5 bases; junction bases not matched to a gene: 7. Germline assignment: CDR1 SGHDT and CDR2 YYEEEE. CDR3 length: 14 amino acids. CDR3 residues: CASRWWLAGDTQYF. In DNA form, the CDR3 reads TGTGCCAGCAGGTGGTGGCTAGCGGGAGATACGCAGTATTTT.

The chain carries TRBV27 and TRBJ2-7; either TRBD1 or TRBD2 may supply D (6 bases each). This CDR3 has 13 amino acids. The V gene lost 5 bases and the J gene lost 5 bases, with 13 bases spanning the gap. Looked up from germline, CDR1 is MNHEY and CDR2 is SMNVEV (reference sequence). CDR3 in DNA: TGTGCCAGCAGTGTAACAGGGAGGAACGAGCAGTACTTC. It codes for CASSVTGRNEQYF.

The chain recombines TRBV27 with TRBJ2-1, with TRBD2 matching 11 bases. The CDR3 contains 14 residues. J was trimmed by 5 bases and V by 4 bases; bases with no gene match: 1. CDR1 is MNHEY, CDR2 SMNVEV, per germline (reference sequence). The CDR3 DNA follows: TGTGCCAGCAGTTATAGCGGGAGGGACAATGAGCAGTTCTTC. Translated, it gives CASSYSGRDNEQFF.

The rearrangement joins TRBV11-1 to TRBJ1-2, with 8 bases identical to TRBD1. Germline assignment: CDR1 SGHAT and CDR2 FQDESV (reference sequence). This CDR3 region has 15 residues. The ends lost 2 bases at V and 4 bases at J; junction bases unmatched: 6. CDR3 region: CASSLNMDRVYGYTF. CDR3 nucleotide sequence: TGTGCCAGCAGCTTAAATATGGACAGGGTCTATGGCTACACCTTC.

The chain combines TRBV5-1 with TRBJ1-1; a possible D gene is TRBD1 (5 bases). Germline V gene lookup returns CDR1 SGHRS and CDR2 YFSETQ. This CDR3 has 15 amino acids. V was clipped by 1 base and J by 2 bases, with 12 bases between them. The CDR3 reads CASSLSRDLNTEAFF. CDR3 nucleotide sequence: TGCGCCAGCAGCTTGAGTAGGGACCTAAACACTGAAGCTTTCTTT.

The chain is built from TRBV18 and TRBJ2-7, with D possibly being TRBD1 (5 bases). V was shortened by 3 bases and J by 9 bases, with 12 bases between the two germline ends. The CDR3 has 12 residues. The germline gives CDR1 KGHSH, CDR2 LQKENI. The CDR3 DNA reads as TGTGCCAGCTCACCCGGGCAGGGCCGGCAGTACTTC. The encoded protein is CASSPGQGRQYF.

The chain joins TRBV19 to TRBJ1-1, with no clear D. V was clipped by 9 bases and J by 1 base, with 6 bases between them. CDR1 is LNHDA, CDR2 SQIVND, per germline (reference sequence). This CDR3 is 11 amino acids long. The CDR3 DNA reads as TGTGCCAGCAGGCGGAACACTGAAGCTTTCTTT. This codes for CASRRNTEAFF.